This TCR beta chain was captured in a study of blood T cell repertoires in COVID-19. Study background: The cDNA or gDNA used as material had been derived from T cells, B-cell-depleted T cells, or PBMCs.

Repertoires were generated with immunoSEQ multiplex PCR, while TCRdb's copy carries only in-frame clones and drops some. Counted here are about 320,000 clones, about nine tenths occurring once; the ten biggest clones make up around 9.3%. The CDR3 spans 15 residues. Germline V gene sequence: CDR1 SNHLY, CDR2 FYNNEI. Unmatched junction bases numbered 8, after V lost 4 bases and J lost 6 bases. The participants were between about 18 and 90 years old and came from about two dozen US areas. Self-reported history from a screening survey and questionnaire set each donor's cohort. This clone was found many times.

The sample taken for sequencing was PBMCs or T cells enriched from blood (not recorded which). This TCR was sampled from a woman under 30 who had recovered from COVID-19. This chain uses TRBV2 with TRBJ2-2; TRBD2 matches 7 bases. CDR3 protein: CASSGSGVAPGELFF. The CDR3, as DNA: TGTGCCAGCAGTGGGAGCGGGGTGGCCCCCGGGGAGCTGTTTTTT.